The 20 T cell receptor beta chains below were found in one sample sequenced in a study of blood T cell repertoires in COVID-19. Clones were read by immunoSEQ multiplex PCR, and TCRdb kept only the in-frame ones, dropping some. The data contain some 330,000 clones, 75% to 90% of them singletons. Sequenced: PBMCs or T cells enriched from blood (not recorded which). The origin of the receptors is a man aged 25-45 years who had recovered from COVID-19.

The rearrangement links TRBV6-1 to TRBJ2-5, with D perhaps TRBD1 (5 bases). Germline CDR1 and CDR2: MNHNS and SASEGT. The V end lost 2 bases, the J end lost 4 bases, and 14 bases lay between the germline ends. The CDR3 extends over 15 amino acids. The CDR3 DNA reads as TGTGCCAGCAGTGAAACTCCGACAGCCAGAGAGACCCAGTACTTC. Its translation is CASSETPTARETQYF.

The chain recombines TRBV11-2 with TRBJ2-1, with 11 bases fitting TRBD2. The germline CDR1 and CDR2 sequences are SGHAT and FQNNGV. V lost 2 bases and J lost 3; bases outside the gene matches: 9. The CDR3 spans 18 residues. In nucleotides, the CDR3 is TGTGCCAGCAGCTTAAATACGCTAGCGGGGGGACGCTACAATGAGCAGTTCTTC. As protein: CASSLNTLAGGRYNEQFF.

The gene calls are TRBV4-2 and TRBJ2-7; D call uncertain. With 0 bases removed from V and 3 bases from J, the gap between germline ends came to 6 bases. Germline values: CDR1 LGHNA, CDR2 YNFKEQ. CDR3 length: 13 residues. CDR3 DNA sequence: TGTGCCAGCAGCCAAGATTCAAACTACGAGCAGTACTTC. Translation: CASSQDSNYEQYF.

This chain connects TRBV5-4 to TRBJ2-6; 8 positions agree with TRBD2. CDR1 is SGHNT and CDR2 is YYREEE in the germline V gene (reference sequence). The CDR3 consists of 16 residues. V shed 1 base and J 2 bases; nucleotides not matched to a gene: 2. In DNA form, the CDR3 reads TGTGCCAGCAGCTTGCCCGGGGGGGCTGGGGCCAACGTCCTGACTTTC. Translation gives CASSLPGGAGANVLTF.

The V and J genes are TRBV29-1 and TRBJ1-2; D is undetermined. V was trimmed by 5 bases and J by 7 bases, leaving 11 bases between them. CDR1 and CDR2 (germline): SQVTM, ANQGSEA. The length of the CDR3 is 11 residues. The CDR3 spells CSVREGFGYTF. The CDR3 region has the DNA TGCAGCGTTCGAGAGGGTTTTGGCTACACCTTC.

The gene calls are TRBV14 and TRBJ2-4; weak D call: TRBD1 (5 bases). The V and J ends lost 6 bases and 0 bases respectively, with 12 bases between them. This CDR3 region has 15 residues. Germline values: CDR1 SGHDN, CDR2 FVKESK. CDR3 sequence reads: CASRGQGKAKNIQYF. The CDR3 nucleotides read TGTGCCAGCAGAGGTCAGGGTAAAGCCAAAAACATTCAGTACTTC.

The CDR3 loop reads CATARTGDLGYTF. For the CDR3, the DNA is TGTGCCACGGCCCGGACAGGGGATCTTGGCTACACCTTC. This rearrangement joins TRBV28 to TRBJ1-2; 9 bases are shared with TRBD1. The CDR3 has 13 residues. The germline gives CDR1 MDHEN, CDR2 SYDVKM. Trimming removed 10 bases from V and 7 bases from J; junction bases left unmatched: 10.

The CDR3 sequence is CASSEGRTGLHEQYF. The CDR3 nucleotides read TGTGCCAGCAGTGAAGGGAGGACAGGGCTCCACGAGCAGTACTTC. V is TRBV2 and J is TRBJ2-7; 8 bases are a match to TRBD1. Germline V lookup: CDR1 SNHLY, CDR2 FYNNEI. V lost 1 base, J lost 5 bases, and 7 bases stayed unmatched. This CDR3 contains 15 residues.

The chain couples TRBV19 to TRBJ1-2; D might be TRBD1 (5 bases). The ends were cut back, 7 bases at V and 2 bases at J, with 11 bases in the middle. There are 13 residues in the CDR3. Germline-derived CDR1 and CDR2 are LNHDA and SQIVND (reference sequence). For the CDR3, the DNA is TGTGCCAGTACGGGGGGTTGGAACTATGGCTACACCTTC. Translation gives CASTGGWNYGYTF.

This clone appeared once. The chain links TRBV5-1 to TRBJ1-1; 8 nucleotides agree with TRBD1. V dropped 3 bases and J dropped 3; count of bases not matched to a gene: 4. Germline values: CDR1 SGHRS, CDR2 YFSETQ. This CDR3 has 14 residues. This CDR3 is CASSSTGADTEAFF. The CDR3 bases are TGCGCCAGCAGCTCGACAGGGGCAGACACTGAAGCTTTCTTT.

The V call is TRBV3-1 (or the pseudogene TRBV3-2), the J call TRBJ2-1, with 12 nucleotides matching TRBD1. CDR1 is LGHDT, CDR2 YNNKEL, per germline (reference sequence). The CDR3 extends over 16 amino acids. The junction had 10 bases not matched to a gene; V was cut back by 5 bases and J by 8 bases. The CDR3 coding sequence is TGTGCCAGCAGCAAGCCTCCGGGACAGGGGGCGGATGAGCAGTTCTTC. It yields the protein CASSKPPGQGADEQFF.

This chain uses TRBV4-1 with TRBJ2-7; D remains ambiguous. V lost 5 bases and J 0 bases, leaving 14 bases between the germline ends. The germline CDR1 and CDR2 sequences are MGHRA and YSYEKL. The CDR3 is 15 residues long. This CDR3 reads CASSVTETRSYEQYF. DNA of the CDR3: TGCGCCAGCAGCGTAACAGAGACGCGCTCCTACGAGCAGTACTTC.

This sequence joins TRBV11-3 and TRBJ2-3; D uncertain. V gave up 0 bases and J gave up 4 bases, with 5 bases separating them. Germline V gene lookup returns CDR1 SGHNT and CDR2 YENEEA. The CDR3 extends over 13 amino acids. CDR3 coding DNA: TGTGCCAGCAGCTTAGAATCCGCAGATACGCAGTATTTT. Its translation: CASSLESADTQYF.

The chain carries TRBV3-1 (or the pseudogene TRBV3-2) and TRBJ1-1; TRBD1 matches 8 bases. V gave up 3 bases and J gave up 2 bases; unmatched junction bases: 17. CDR3 length equals 19 residues. The germline CDR1 and CDR2 sequences are LGHDT and YNNKEL (reference sequence). CDR3 protein: CASSQLGPWTGSRNTEAFF. CDR3 DNA: TGTGCCAGCAGCCAGCTGGGTCCTTGGACAGGGTCACGAAACACTGAAGCTTTCTTT.

The genes are TRBV13 and TRBJ1-2; D unresolved. The germline gives CDR1 PRHDT, CDR2 FYEKMQ (reference sequence). V was clipped by 4 bases and J by 1 base, with 16 bases between them. The CDR3 extends over 16 amino acids. Written as DNA, the CDR3 is TGTGCCAGCAGCTACAGCTCAGGCATGATTAACTATGGCTACACCTTC. Translating gives CASSYSSGMINYGYTF.

J is TRBJ2-5 and V is TRBV10-3, with 9 bases that match TRBD2. The germline gives CDR1 ENHRY, CDR2 SYGVKD. This CDR3 region has 15 residues. The V and J ends lost 7 bases and 5 bases, in that order; junction bases with no gene match: 11. The CDR3 loop reads CAINRRGGAGETQYF. The CDR3 DNA reads TGTGCCATCAATCGGCGGGGGGGCGCAGGGGAGACCCAGTACTTC.

The genes are TRBV5-1 and TRBJ1-2; 8 nucleotides match TRBD1. CDR3 length equals 16 residues. Looked up from germline, CDR1 is SGHRS and CDR2 is YFSETQ. V lost 0 bases, J lost 1 base, and 5 bases stayed unmatched. CDR3 sequence: CASSLVLTGVNYGYTF. In DNA, the CDR3 is TGCGCCAGCAGCTTGGTTCTGACAGGGGTTAACTATGGCTACACCTTC. Complete variable domain (other parts from reference TRBV5-1 and TRBJ1-2): KAGVTQTPRYLIKTRGQQVTLSCSPISGHRSVSWYQQTPGQGLQFLFEYFSETQRNKGNFPGRFSGRQFSNSRSEMNVSTLELGDSALYLCASSLVLTGVNYGYTFGSGTRLTVV.

The rearrangement joins TRBV2 to TRBJ2-7, with D perhaps TRBD1 (6 bases). V was cut by 8 bases and J by 3 bases, with 17 bases left in between. This CDR3 spans 14 amino acids. CDR1 is SNHLY and CDR2 is FYNNEI in the germline V gene. The CDR3 loop reads CASGGRSRGYEQYF. CDR3 DNA: TGTGCCAGCGGGGGCAGGTCGAGGGGCTACGAGCAGTACTTC.

The chain is built from TRBV28 and TRBJ2-7; D is undetermined. Germline V gene sequence: CDR1 MDHEN, CDR2 SYDVKM. This CDR3 comprises 10 residues. Trimming removed 4 bases at V and 7 bases at J, with 5 bases between. CDR3 loop: CASSSGEQYF. The CDR3 DNA reads as TGTGCCAGCAGTTCCGGTGAGCAGTACTTC.

This clone was detected only once. The chain has TRBV4-2 and TRBJ2-4, with D unclear. V was pared by 0 bases and J by 1 base, with 13 bases between. This CDR3 comprises 17 residues. Germline V gives CDR1 LGHNA, CDR2 YNFKEQ. The DNA of the CDR3 is TGTGCCAGCAGCCAAGATCGTGCTAGAGCGGCCAAAAACATTCAGTACTTC. Residues: CASSQDRARAAKNIQYF.